One and the same sample provided the 19 T cell receptor beta chains below, sequenced in a study of blood T cell repertoires in COVID-19. Repertoires were generated with immunoSEQ multiplex PCR, while TCRdb's copy carries only in-frame clones and drops some. Of about 160,000 clones detected, about 91% appear once; the ten largest clones hold over 3.5%. Source material: peripheral blood. Receptors originate from a woman aged 55-69 years who had recovered from COVID-19.

This clone was seen just once. This sequence joins TRBV6-5 and TRBJ1-1; D may be TRBD1 (5 bases). The CDR3 extends over 14 amino acids. Trimming took off 2 bases at V and 4 bases at J, with 11 bases between the two ends. Germline CDR1 is MNHEY and CDR2 is SVGAGI. CDR3 loop: CASSYRIRATEAFF. The CDR3 nucleotides read TGTGCCAGCAGTTACCGTATCAGGGCCACTGAAGCTTTCTTT.

This chain joins TRBV4-2 and TRBJ2-1; 9 positions match TRBD1. The CDR3 totals 14 residues. Germline values: CDR1 LGHNA, CDR2 YNFKEQ. Trimming took 2 bases from V and 7 from J; bases not matched to a gene: 3. Written as DNA, the CDR3 is TGTGCCAGCAGCCAACCGGGACAGGGTAATGAGCAGTTCTTC. Protein product: CASSQPGQGNEQFF.

The chain combines TRBV13 with TRBJ1-3; D is uncertain. V was cut by 4 bases and J by 5 bases, with 6 bases left in between. The CDR3 spans 12 residues. Germline V gene data show CDR1 as PRHDT and CDR2 as FYEKMQ (reference sequence). CDR3 bases: TGTGCCAGCAGCTCAAACAGAAACACCATATATTTT. Protein product: CASSSNRNTIYF.

The chain employs TRBV5-1 and TRBJ1-1; TRBD1 might be the D (5 bases). Germline CDR1 SGHRS, CDR2 YFSETQ. The CDR3 has 16 amino acids. Trimming took 4 bases from V and 0 from J, leaving 16 bases between them. CDR3 DNA sequence: TGCGCCAGCAGCCTGGAACTTTCAGGGTTGAACACTGAAGCTTTCTTT. Its protein is CASSLELSGLNTEAFF.

The chain uses TRBV2 and TRBJ2-7; TRBD1 matches 12 bases. The J segment lost 5 bases and the V segment lost 6 bases, leaving 5 bases of the junction unmatched. The V gene's germline CDR1 is SNHLY and CDR2 FYNNEI. The CDR3 extends over 14 amino acids. This CDR3 reads CASRAGTGGNEQYF. CDR3 DNA sequence: TGTGCCAGCAGAGCCGGGACAGGGGGCAACGAGCAGTACTTC.

This clone was seen once. The chain links TRBV5-1 to TRBJ1-1, with D perhaps TRBD1 (5 bases). The ends were cut back, 5 bases at V and 6 bases at J, with 17 bases in the middle. The CDR3 totals 14 residues. From germline, CDR1 is SGHRS and CDR2 YFSETQ. CDR3 protein: CASSYDRSPSEAFF. In DNA form, the CDR3 reads TGCGCCAGCAGTTACGACAGATCCCCCTCTGAAGCTTTCTTT.

The chain employs TRBV11-2 and TRBJ2-2; 10 positions match TRBD1. V shed 5 bases and J 5 bases; nucleotides not matched to a gene: 2. Germline V gene sequence: CDR1 SGHAT, CDR2 FQNNGV. This CDR3 has 14 amino acids. The CDR3 DNA sequence: TGTGCCAGCAGCACGGGACAGGGGACCGGGGAGCTGTTTTTT. It specifies CASSTGQGTGELFF.

The J gene is TRBJ1-6, the V gene TRBV5-3, with D unclear. TRBV5-3 carries the ORF label, with uncertain function. The CDR3 runs to 15 residues. Trimming took 4 bases from V and 7 from J, leaving 15 bases between them. Here the CDR3 DNA reads TGTGCCAGAAGCCCCCTGAGGCGGTGGAATTCACCCCTCCACTTT. Translating it yields CARSPLRRWNSPLHF.

The genes are TRBV5-8 and TRBJ2-7; the D gene is possibly TRBD1 (6 bases). CDR3 length: 14 residues. The V end lost 3 bases, the J end lost 2 bases, and 12 bases lay between the germline ends. Per germline, CDR1 SGHTS and CDR2 YDEGEE. This CDR3 reads CASSWGRGAYEQYF. CDR3 coding DNA: TGTGCCAGCAGCTGGGGCAGGGGAGCCTACGAGCAGTACTTC.

Ten or more counts support this clone. This chain joins TRBV3-1 (or the pseudogene TRBV3-2) and TRBJ1-1; no definite D call. CDR3 length equals 14 residues. Trimming removed 4 bases at V and 1 base at J, with 10 bases between. CDR1 is LGHDT and CDR2 is YNNKEL in the germline V gene (reference sequence). The CDR3 region is CASSPRTANTEAFF. CDR3 coding DNA: TGTGCCAGCAGCCCTCGGACTGCGAACACTGAAGCTTTCTTT.

The chain carries TRBV9 and TRBJ2-5; 12 bases agree with TRBD2. The CDR3 spans 16 residues. The junction had 5 bases not matched to a gene; V was cut back by 4 bases and J by 1 base. Germline assignment: CDR1 SGDLS and CDR2 YYNGEE. CDR3 nucleotides: TGTGCCAGCAGCTCGGGACTAGCGGGCTTCCAAGAGACCCAGTACTTC. Translated, it gives CASSSGLAGFQETQYF.

The chain uses TRBV28 and TRBJ1-1, with TRBD1 matching 7 bases. This CDR3 is built from 16 residues. Losses at the gene ends were 7 bases for V and 7 bases for J; bases not matched to a gene: 18. Germline CDR1 MDHEN, CDR2 SYDVKM. The CDR3 region has the DNA TGTGCCAGCACTCCAAGTGGCAGACAGGGATTGGGTGAAGCTTTCTTT. It yields the protein CASTPSGRQGLGEAFF.

This rearrangement joins TRBV6-6 to TRBJ2-1, with 8 nucleotides matching TRBD2. The CDR3 has 14 amino acids. The ends lost 6 bases at V and 10 bases at J; junction bases unmatched: 11. The germline V gene encodes CDR1 MNHNY and CDR2 SVGAGI (reference sequence). CDR3 residues: CASRSPGLGLEQFF. In DNA, the CDR3 is TGTGCCAGCAGATCGCCGGGACTAGGGTTAGAGCAGTTCTTC.

Only a few counts were recorded for this clone. V usage is TRBV28 and J usage is TRBJ1-6; 7 bases match TRBD1. Trimming cost V 6 bases and J 6 bases; bases outside gene matches: 8. Looked up from germline, CDR1 is MDHEN and CDR2 is SYDVKM. This CDR3 is built from 15 residues. CDR3 nucleotides: TGTGCCAGCAGGACAGGGCAAGCCTCTAATTCACCCCTCCACTTT. It yields the protein CASRTGQASNSPLHF.

The rearrangement joins TRBV3-1 (or the pseudogene TRBV3-2) to TRBJ2-7, with TRBD1 identical over 12 bases. Germline loops: CDR1 LGHDT, CDR2 YNNKEL (reference sequence). The V segment lost 4 bases and the J segment 4 bases; nucleotides outside the gene matches: 5. The length of the CDR3 is 15 residues. The CDR3 loop is CASSLRDRGLYEQYF. CDR3 nucleotide sequence: TGTGCCAGCAGCCTACGGGACAGGGGGCTTTACGAGCAGTACTTC.

This clone was counted only a few times. The chain joins TRBV5-1 to TRBJ2-5, with TRBD2 identical over 9 bases. This CDR3 is 17 amino acids long. CDR1 is SGHRS, CDR2 YFSETQ, per germline. V lost 4 bases and J lost 1; bases outside the gene matches: 11. This CDR3 is CASSRDSSGAAQETQYF. Here the CDR3 DNA reads TGCGCCAGCAGCCGAGATTCTAGCGGGGCAGCCCAAGAGACCCAGTACTTC.

The chain recombines TRBV6-6 with TRBJ2-7; TRBD1 might be the D (6 bases). Germline lookup yields CDR1 MNHNY and CDR2 SVGAGI (reference sequence). The CDR3 has 15 residues. Trimming shortened V by 6 bases and J by 6 bases, and 21 bases separated the two germline ends. CDR3 sequence reads: CASSITHRDTGEQYF. The CDR3 nucleotides are TGTGCCAGCAGCATTACTCACAGGGATACGGGCGAGCAGTACTTC.

This chain links TRBV4-2 with TRBJ2-6, with TRBD1 identical over 7 bases. V trimming: 3 bases; J trimming: 9 bases; junction bases outside the gene matches: 8. CDR3 length: 15 amino acids. Germline V gene sequence: CDR1 LGHNA, CDR2 YNFKEQ. The CDR3 reads CASSQMAGGFNVLTF. The CDR3 coding sequence is TGTGCCAGCAGCCAGATGGCAGGGGGTTTCAACGTCCTGACTTTC.

The genes are TRBV19 and TRBJ1-1, with D tentatively TRBD1 (6 bases). Per germline, CDR1 LNHDA and CDR2 SQIVND (reference sequence). This CDR3 has 14 residues. With 7 bases removed from V and 4 bases from J, the gap between germline ends came to 16 bases. Here the CDR3 reads CASIEGQGSTEAFF. The DNA of the CDR3 is TGTGCCAGTATTGAGGGGCAGGGGAGCACTGAAGCTTTCTTT.